The T cell receptor (beta chain) under discussion was sequenced for a study of identical twins. The study's findings and limits: Fewer insertions characterized abundant cord blood beta clonotypes, whereas memory repertoires showed none. Out-of-frame alpha sequences common to twins were enriched for low generation probability. With beta out-of-frame sequences, excess sharing by twins was weaker.

MiXCR, applied by TCRdb to the 5' RACE reads, yields one record per CDR3 protein. The table has roughly 490,000 distinct CDR3 sequences, 14% seen once. In regard to this clonotype: Its antigen remains unknown.

Germline loops: CDR1 LGHDT, CDR2 YNNKEL (reference sequence). CDR3 length equals 13 residues. V lost 1 base, J lost 5 bases, and 6 bases lay in between. A further study also used this sample, focusing on yellow fever vaccine responses in identical twins. Turning to that study: Twin vaccine T cell responses reportedly seemed partly convergent, partly personalized.

V usage is TRBV3-1 and J usage is TRBJ1-5; D not certain. Specimen: CD4+ T cells sorted from blood. This sequence was found in a woman aged 18-30 years in good health. The CDR3 region is CASSQGRHQPQHF. As DNA, the CDR3 is TGTGCCAGCAGCCAAGGCAGACATCAGCCCCAGCATTTT.